The rows below give T cell receptor beta chains drawn from one sample of a study of T-cell reconstitution after alpha-beta-depleted transplantation in children. MiXCR, applied by TCRdb to the PCR reads, yields one record per CDR3 protein. The table lists roughly 300,000 distinct CDR3 sequences, about 10% of them singletons. This specimen was PBMCs from the stem cell graft donor, taken from the stem cell graft. The receptors derive from a human donor who donated a stem cell graft to a child with SCID. Each CDR3 is given with its conserved first and last residue. The D gene is left open where the match is weak. Expanded clones are given a class, and other clones once, few, many or no size at all.

>TRBV4-1|TRBJ2-3|-|few
CASSQDGDRADTQYF
TGCGCCAGCAGCCAAGATGGGGACCGGGCAGATACGCAGTATTTT
>TRBV9|TRBJ2-1|-|-
CATGTGNYNEQFF
TGTGCCACAGGGACTGGGAACTACAATGAGCAGTTCTTC
>TRBV18|TRBJ1-2|TRBD1|few
CASSPLTGEMDGYTF
TGTGCCAGCTCACCATTGACAGGGGAGATGGATGGCTACACCTTC
>TRBV4-1|TRBJ2-7|TRBD2|few
CASSQEPGTSGHEQYF
TGCGCCAGCAGCCAGGAGCCCGGGACTAGCGGACACGAGCAGTACTTC
>TRBV27|TRBJ2-4|TRBD2|few
CASSPSGGATKNIQYF
TGTGCCAGCAGCCCTAGCGGGGGGGCGACCAAAAACATTCAGTACTTC
>TRBV7-9|TRBJ1-1|TRBD1|-
CASSLRTGPQNTEAFF
TGTGCCAGCAGCTTACGGACAGGACCTCAGAACACTGAAGCTTTCTTT
>TRBV25-1|TRBJ1-5|-|-
CASSEGPSYSNQPQHF
TGTGCCAGCAGTGAAGGGCCCAGCTATAGCAATCAGCCCCAGCATTTT
>TRBV5-1|TRBJ2-1|TRBD1|-
CASSQLLPGQGNNEQFF
TGCGCCAGCAGCCAGCTCCTACCGGGACAGGGGAACAATGAGCAGTTCTTC
>TRBV5-1|TRBJ2-7|TRBD2|-
CASSLGAGGLSYEQYF
TGCGCCAGCAGTCTGGGAGCGGGGGGATTATCCTACGAGCAGTACTTC
>TRBV29-1|TRBJ1-2|TRBD1|-
CSVDRGVSYGYTF
TGCAGCGTGGACAGGGGGGTTAGCTATGGCTACACCTTC
>TRBV6-1|TRBJ2-3|TRBD2|many
CASKSGGGTDTQYF
TGTGCCAGCAAGAGCGGGGGGGGCACAGATACGCAGTATTTT
>TRBV6-1|TRBJ2-7|-|-
CASQRWGQSYEQYF
TGTGCCAGCCAGAGGTGGGGACAATCCTACGAGCAGTACTTC
>TRBV20-1|TRBJ2-7|-|-
CSARDPGTSRWGNEQYF
TGCAGTGCTAGAGATCCAGGGACTTCCCGGTGGGGGAACGAGCAGTACTTC
>TRBV5-1|TRBJ1-1|-|few
CASSFYTGSGTEAFF
TGCGCCAGCAGCTTCTATACAGGGTCGGGCACTGAAGCTTTCTTT
>TRBV27|TRBJ2-3|-|-
CASSLEVQTDTQYF
TGTGCCAGCAGTTTAGAGGTTCAAACAGATACGCAGTATTTT
>TRBV6-5|TRBJ2-2|-|many
CASSYSQNTGELFF
TGTGCCAGCAGTTACTCGCAGAACACCGGGGAGCTGTTTTTT
>TRBV14|TRBJ2-1|TRBD2|few
CASSQGGPGLAAWRLEQFF
TGTGCCAGCAGCCAAGGGGGGCCGGGACTAGCGGCATGGCGGCTAGAGCAGTTCTTC
>TRBV12-3/TRBV12-4|TRBJ1-2|TRBD1|-
CASSAGGYYGYTF
TGTGCCAGCAGCGCAGGGGGCTACTATGGCTACACCTTC
>TRBV11-1|TRBJ2-4|TRBD2|few
CASSLMTSGALLAKNIQYF
TGTGCCAGCAGCTTAATGACTAGCGGGGCCTTACTAGCCAAAAACATTCAGTACTTC
>TRBV6-5|TRBJ2-3|-|-
CASSYLDTQYF
TGTGCCAGCAGTTACCTGGATACGCAGTATTTT
>TRBV6-5|TRBJ1-1|-|few
CASSSPRGETNTEAFF
TGTGCCAGCAGTTCCCCGAGGGGAGAAACAAACACTGAAGCTTTCTTT
>TRBV7-2|TRBJ2-3|-|many
CASSSSGSHKTDTQYF
TGTGCCAGCAGCTCGTCGGGGTCACACAAGACAGATACGCAGTATTTT
>TRBV10-1|TRBJ2-7|-|many
CASRKGTYEQYF
TGCGCCAGCAGGAAAGGGACCTACGAGCAGTACTTC
>TRBV20-1|TRBJ1-5|-|many
CSALPPNQPQHF
TGCAGTGCTCTCCCTCCCAATCAGCCCCAGCATTTT
>TRBV21-1|TRBJ2-7|-|few
CASSDKTGSHDPSPYEQYF
TGTGCCAGCAGCGACAAAACAGGGAGTCACGACCCATCGCCCTACGAGCAGTACTTC
>TRBV10-2|TRBJ2-6|-|-
CASSDPTGSSSGANVLTF
TGCGCCAGCAGTGACCCGACAGGATCAAGCTCTGGGGCCAACGTCCTGACTTTC
>TRBV2|TRBJ2-2|-|many
CASSVSPSNTGELFF
TGTGCCAGCAGCGTTAGCCCGAGCAACACCGGGGAGCTGTTTTTT
>TRBV20-1|TRBJ2-3|TRBD2|many
CSAPRLAGGGSTQYF
TGCAGTGCCCCCCGACTAGCGGGGGGGGGGAGTACGCAGTATTTT
>TRBV9|TRBJ2-3|TRBD1|few
CASSVDGTVQYF
TGTGCCAGCAGCGTAGATGGGACAGTTCAGTATTTT
>TRBV2|TRBJ2-2|-|many
CASNPPTPGELFF
TGTGCCAGCAATCCTCCCACGCCCGGGGAGCTGTTTTTT
>TRBV6-1|TRBJ2-5|-|once
CASRQYQETQYF
TGTGCCAGCCGACAGTACCAAGAGACCCAGTACTTC
>TRBV4-1|TRBJ1-1|-|-
CASSHRGVMEAFF
TGCGCCAGCAGCCATAGGGGCGTGATGGAAGCTTTCTTT
>TRBV25-1|TRBJ1-2|-|few
CASSDRDDYGYTF
TGTGCCAGCAGTGACCGGGACGACTATGGCTACACCTTC
>TRBV20-1|TRBJ2-3|TRBD2|-
CSAKAGGNTDTQYF
TGCAGTGCTAAAGCGGGGGGAAACACAGATACGCAGTATTTT
>TRBV10-3|TRBJ2-7|-|-
CAIGGAYEQYF
TGTGCCATCGGAGGGGCGTACGAGCAGTACTTC
>TRBV5-4|TRBJ2-5|-|few
CASSGNQGPGETQYF
TGTGCCAGCAGCGGCAACCAAGGACCTGGGGAGACCCAGTACTTC
>TRBV12-3/TRBV12-4|TRBJ2-7|-|-
CASSLRQGTTYEQYF
TGTGCCAGCAGTTTACGGCAGGGAACTACCTACGAGCAGTACTTC
>TRBV12-3/TRBV12-4|TRBJ2-7|-|few
CASSLDRVPYEQYF
TGTGCCAGCAGTTTAGATCGAGTTCCCTACGAGCAGTACTTC
>TRBV12-3/TRBV12-4|TRBJ1-1|-|few
CASSYWATGGTEAFF
TGTGCCAGCAGTTACTGGGCCACCGGAGGCACTGAAGCTTTCTTT
>TRBV5-1|TRBJ1-1|-|-
CASSLQAGGDTEAFF
TGCGCCAGCAGCCTCCAGGCGGGGGGGGACACTGAAGCTTTCTTT
>TRBV3-1|TRBJ2-1|TRBD2|-
CASSQDFPSGGVYNEQFF
TGTGCCAGCAGCCAAGATTTTCCTAGCGGGGGGGTTTACAATGAGCAGTTCTTC
>TRBV7-9|TRBJ2-7|TRBD2|many
CASSLTQRGATAYEQYF
TGTGCCAGCAGCTTAACCCAGCGGGGGGCAACCGCCTACGAGCAGTACTTC